This is a list of T cell receptor beta chains from one sample in a study of regulatory T cells in long-lasting Graves disease. TCRdb analysed the multiplex PCR reads with MiXCR anew, one entry per CDR3 protein. In the table there are about 520,000 distinct CDR3 sequences, more than 10% of which are singletons. This sample also appeared in a second study, on T cells in Graves' hyperthyroidism and ophthalmopathy.

The sequencing used peripheral blood mononuclear cells (PBMCs), collected at new diagnosis, from a patient treated with antithyroid drugs. The origin of the receptors is a young woman with Graves disease. The CDR3 runs from the conserved cysteine through the conserved F or W. D genes are given only for firm matches. The size entry is marked missing in some rows and otherwise reads once, few, many or a size class.

CDR3 DNA: TGCGCCAGCAGCCAAGCGATTAAGGGACAGGGACTAAGGGGCTACACCTTC
CDR3 protein: CASSQAIKGQGLRGYTF
D gene: TRBD1
CDR3 length: 17
J gene: TRBJ1-2
V gene: TRBV4-3
clone size: .

CDR3 DNA: TGTGCCAGCATTGTTGTATCAAGGGGTTATGGCTACACCTTC
CDR3 protein: CASIVVSRGYGYTF
D gene: .
CDR3 length: 14
J gene: TRBJ1-2
V gene: TRBV6-1
clone size: many

CDR3 DNA: TGTGCCAGCAGCTTAGAATCCACCATCTACAATGAGCAGTTCTTC
CDR3 protein: CASSLESTIYNEQFF
D gene: .
CDR3 length: 15
J gene: TRBJ2-1
V gene: TRBV7-2
clone size: many

CDR3 DNA: TGTGCCAGCAGTGCCACGACTGAAGCTTTCTTT
CDR3 protein: CASSATTEAFF
D gene: .
CDR3 length: 11
J gene: TRBJ1-1
V gene: TRBV2
clone size: many

CDR3 DNA: TGTGCCAGCAGTCCCCGCAACGAGCAGTACTTC
CDR3 protein: CASSPRNEQYF
D gene: .
CDR3 length: 11
J gene: TRBJ2-7
V gene: TRBV6-1
clone size: many

CDR3 DNA: TGTGCCAGCAGCTTCGTGACAGGGGGTTCAACTAATGAAAAACTGTTTTTT
CDR3 protein: CASSFVTGGSTNEKLFF
D gene: TRBD1
CDR3 length: 17
J gene: TRBJ1-4
V gene: TRBV5-8
clone size: once

CDR3 DNA: TGTGCCAGCAGCCCCGAGGGGGGTGGGCCCCAGCATTTT
CDR3 protein: CASSPEGGGPQHF
D gene: .
CDR3 length: 13
J gene: TRBJ1-5
V gene: TRBV7-2
clone size: few

CDR3 DNA: TGTGCCAGCAGTTTACGGCTAGCGGGAGAAAATGAGCAGTTCTTC
CDR3 protein: CASSLRLAGENEQFF
D gene: TRBD2
CDR3 length: 15
J gene: TRBJ2-1
V gene: TRBV12-3/TRBV12-4
clone size: few

CDR3 DNA: TGTGCCAGCAGCTCCACCGACCACCCCTACGAGCAGTACTTC
CDR3 protein: CASSSTDHPYEQYF
D gene: .
CDR3 length: 14
J gene: TRBJ2-7
V gene: TRBV7-8
clone size: many

CDR3 DNA: TGTGCCAGTACCCCGGGACTAGCGGACTTCAATGAGCAGTTCTTC
CDR3 protein: CASTPGLADFNEQFF
D gene: TRBD2
CDR3 length: 15
J gene: TRBJ2-1
V gene: TRBV19
clone size: .

CDR3 DNA: TGCAGCGTTGAATTTGTCCCAGGCCGGGCTGAAGCTTTCTTT
CDR3 protein: CSVEFVPGRAEAFF
D gene: .
CDR3 length: 14
J gene: TRBJ1-1
V gene: TRBV29-1
clone size: many

CDR3 DNA: TGTGCCAGCAGCTCCAGCGTTAGCGGGGTGTACAATGAGCAGTTCTTC
CDR3 protein: CASSSSVSGVYNEQFF
D gene: TRBD2
CDR3 length: 16
J gene: TRBJ2-1
V gene: TRBV7-9
clone size: few

CDR3 DNA: TGTGCCAGCAGCCCGGCCCCCCTAGGTCACGGGGAGCTGTTTTTT
CDR3 protein: CASSPAPLGHGELFF
D gene: .
CDR3 length: 15
J gene: TRBJ2-2
V gene: TRBV7-3
clone size: few

CDR3 DNA: TGTGCCAGCAAGATGCAGGGCGCTCGGTTGGACACTGAAGCTTTCTTT
CDR3 protein: CASKMQGARLDTEAFF
D gene: .
CDR3 length: 16
J gene: TRBJ1-1
V gene: TRBV28
clone size: few

CDR3 DNA: TGCAGCGTTCGGGGGCGAAAATACGAGCAGTACTTC
CDR3 protein: CSVRGRKYEQYF
D gene: .
CDR3 length: 12
J gene: TRBJ2-7
V gene: TRBV29-1
clone size: .

CDR3 DNA: TGTGCCAGCTCCACTTCGGGTTTCGGGCCAGCGATGAACACTGAAGCTTTCTTT
CDR3 protein: CASSTSGFGPAMNTEAFF
D gene: .
CDR3 length: 18
J gene: TRBJ1-1
V gene: TRBV12-3/TRBV12-4
clone size: many

CDR3 DNA: TGTGCCAGCAGTTCAAACAGGGCCGGGGCCAACGTCCTGACTTTC
CDR3 protein: CASSSNRAGANVLTF
D gene: .
CDR3 length: 15
J gene: TRBJ2-6
V gene: TRBV12-3/TRBV12-4
clone size: many

CDR3 DNA: TGTGCCAGCAGTCTACAGGGAGCTGGGGCCAACGTCCTGACTTTC
CDR3 protein: CASSLQGAGANVLTF
D gene: .
CDR3 length: 15
J gene: TRBJ2-6
V gene: TRBV2
clone size: many

CDR3 DNA: TGTGCCAGCATTAATCGGCAGTATAGCAATCAGCCCCAGCATTTT
CDR3 protein: CASINRQYSNQPQHF
D gene: .
CDR3 length: 15
J gene: TRBJ1-5
V gene: TRBV6-1
clone size: few

CDR3 DNA: TGCGCCAGCAGCCCGAACGAGGGCTCCGGAGGTGAAAAACTGTTTTTT
CDR3 protein: CASSPNEGSGGEKLFF
D gene: .
CDR3 length: 16
J gene: TRBJ1-4
V gene: TRBV4-3
clone size: few

CDR3 DNA: TGTGCCACCAGTGATTGGGGAACAACCGGGGAGCTGTTTTTT
CDR3 protein: CATSDWGTTGELFF
D gene: .
CDR3 length: 14
J gene: TRBJ2-2
V gene: TRBV24-1
clone size: many

CDR3 DNA: TGTGCCAGCAGTTTCGCGGGCTTGCACACTGAAGCTTTCTTT
CDR3 protein: CASSFAGLHTEAFF
D gene: .
CDR3 length: 14
J gene: TRBJ1-1
V gene: TRBV12-3/TRBV12-4
clone size: many

CDR3 DNA: TGTGCCACCAGCAGAGAGACAGGGATGGTTCCCGATTCACCCCTCCACTTT
CDR3 protein: CATSRETGMVPDSPLHF
D gene: TRBD1
CDR3 length: 17
J gene: TRBJ1-6
V gene: TRBV15
clone size: many

CDR3 DNA: TGCAGTGCTAGAGTTCCTAGCGGGAAAGAGACCCAGTACTTC
CDR3 protein: CSARVPSGKETQYF
D gene: TRBD2
CDR3 length: 14
J gene: TRBJ2-5
V gene: TRBV20-1
clone size: .

CDR3 DNA: TGTGCCACCAGCCGACGTAGGACAGGCACCCAAGAGACCCAGTACTTC
CDR3 protein: CATSRRRTGTQETQYF
D gene: TRBD1
CDR3 length: 16
J gene: TRBJ2-5
V gene: TRBV15
clone size: many

CDR3 DNA: TGTGCCAGCAGCTTGGTTCAGGCCACCTACAATGAGCAGTTCTTC
CDR3 protein: CASSLVQATYNEQFF
D gene: .
CDR3 length: 15
J gene: TRBJ2-1
V gene: TRBV5-5
clone size: few

CDR3 DNA: TGTGCCAGCATCCGGGACCAGACCACAGATACGCAGTATTTT
CDR3 protein: CASIRDQTTDTQYF
D gene: .
CDR3 length: 14
J gene: TRBJ2-3
V gene: TRBV2
clone size: .

CDR3 DNA: TGTGCCAGCAGTTTTGGTAGGGGGCAAAGTCAGCCCCAGCATTTT
CDR3 protein: CASSFGRGQSQPQHF
D gene: TRBD1
CDR3 length: 15
J gene: TRBJ1-5
V gene: TRBV12-3/TRBV12-4
clone size: many

CDR3 DNA: TGTGCCAGCAGTGAAGACTGGAACTCACCCCTCCACTTT
CDR3 protein: CASSEDWNSPLHF
D gene: .
CDR3 length: 13
J gene: TRBJ1-6
V gene: TRBV6-2/TRBV6-3
clone size: many

CDR3 DNA: TGTGCCAGCAGCGTGTCGGGAGGGGGCACAGATACGCAGTATTTT
CDR3 protein: CASSVSGGGTDTQYF
D gene: TRBD2
CDR3 length: 15
J gene: TRBJ2-3
V gene: TRBV7-9
clone size: many

CDR3 DNA: TGCGCCAGCAGCTCCCAACCGGGGGGAGACACTGAAGCTTTCTTT
CDR3 protein: CASSSQPGGDTEAFF
D gene: .
CDR3 length: 15
J gene: TRBJ1-1
V gene: TRBV5-1
clone size: many

CDR3 DNA: TGTGCCAGCAGCTTTCGAAGGGCTAATGAAAAACTGTTTTTT
CDR3 protein: CASSFRRANEKLFF
D gene: .
CDR3 length: 14
J gene: TRBJ1-4
V gene: TRBV2
clone size: many

CDR3 DNA: TGTGCCACCAGTGACCCAGGGGGCTCCGGGGCCAACGTCCTGACTTTC
CDR3 protein: CATSDPGGSGANVLTF
D gene: TRBD1
CDR3 length: 16
J gene: TRBJ2-6
V gene: TRBV24-1
clone size: few

CDR3 DNA: TGTGCCAGCAGTGAGCGGACAGAGAATAATTCACCCCTCCACTTT
CDR3 protein: CASSERTENNSPLHF
D gene: .
CDR3 length: 15
J gene: TRBJ1-6
V gene: TRBV2
clone size: many

CDR3 DNA: TGTGCCAGCAGCCTAGTTCAGGGGCCAGCTTTCTTT
CDR3 protein: CASSLVQGPAFF
D gene: .
CDR3 length: 12
J gene: TRBJ1-1
V gene: TRBV28
clone size: many